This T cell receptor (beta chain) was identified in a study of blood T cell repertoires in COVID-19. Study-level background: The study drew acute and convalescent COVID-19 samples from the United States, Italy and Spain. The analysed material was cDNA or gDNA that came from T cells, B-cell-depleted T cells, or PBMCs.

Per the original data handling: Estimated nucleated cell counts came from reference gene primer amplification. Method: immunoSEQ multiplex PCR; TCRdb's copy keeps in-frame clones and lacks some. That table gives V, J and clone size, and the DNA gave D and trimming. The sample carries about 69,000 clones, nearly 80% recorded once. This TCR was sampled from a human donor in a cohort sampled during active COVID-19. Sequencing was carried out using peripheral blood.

The CDR3 nucleotides are TGCAGCGTTTACAGGGGCGGAGGGGGCACTGAAGCTTTCTTT. It translates to CSVYRGGGGTEAFF. This rearrangement joins TRBV29-1 to TRBJ1-1; TRBD1 agrees at 7 bases. The trim removed 5 bases at V and 4 bases at J, leaving 10 bases unmatched. This CDR3 region has 14 residues. CDR1 SQVTM and CDR2 ANQGSEA come from the germline V gene.